A selection of T cell receptor beta chains follows, all from one sample in a study of shared clonotypes between healthy human individuals. Here immunoSEQ multiplex PCR was the method, and the copy in TCRdb shows in-frame clones only, minus some. The sample has fewer than 700,000 clones; roughly four fifths are singletons. Specimen: PBMCs. Receptors were obtained from a woman in her thirties or forties in good health. Some clones in this sample may be carry-over from other donors' samples. The CDR3 runs from the conserved cysteine through the conserved F or W. Fields, in order: V gene, J gene, D gene, clone size, CDR3 protein, CDR3 DNA. A D gene is named only where the DNA matches it firmly. Size tells how often a clone was seen (once, few, many) or the class of an expanded clone, and some rows leave it out.

TRBV30	TRBJ1-2	TRBD1	NA	CAWKLTGGGYGYTF	TGTGCCTGGAAATTGACAGGGGGCGGCTATGGCTACACCTTC
TRBV7-9	TRBJ2-1	TRBD2	once	CASSHPALDSGSYSNEQFF	TGTGCCAGCAGCCACCCAGCACTTGATAGCGGGAGTTACTCCAATGAGCAGTTCTTC
TRBV28	TRBJ2-7	TRBD2	few	CASSLTASGYEQYF	TGTGCCAGCAGTTTAACCGCTAGCGGATACGAGCAGTACTTC
TRBV7-8	TRBJ2-7	TRBD2	NA	CASSFSVGGSDSYEQYF	TGTGCCAGCAGCTTTAGCGTTGGCGGGAGCGATTCCTACGAGCAGTACTTC
TRBV28	TRBJ2-1	TRBD2	NA	CASSTSGGGNEQFF	TGTGCCAGCAGCACTAGCGGGGGGGGTAATGAGCAGTTCTTC
TRBV5-5	TRBJ2-3	NA	NA	CASSFQLDTQYF	TGTGCCAGCAGCTTCCAGCTTGATACGCAGTATTTT
TRBV5-1	TRBJ2-7	NA	many	CASSLWFSQGSYEQYF	TGCGCCAGCAGCTTGTGGTTTTCTCAAGGTTCCTACGAGCAGTACTTC
TRBV28	TRBJ2-5	NA	few	CASSSPRETQYF	TGTGCCAGCAGTTCTCCTCGGGAGACCCAGTACTTC
TRBV25-1	TRBJ2-7	NA	NA	CANQRVQYF	TGTGCTAACCAGAGGGTACAGTACTTC
TRBV21-1	TRBJ2-2	NA	once	CASTIQGASGELFF	TGTGCCAGCACTATACAGGGGGCTTCCGGGGAGCTGTTTTTT
TRBV30	TRBJ1-1	TRBD1	NA	CAWRTGVNTEAFF	TGTGCCTGGAGGACAGGGGTGAACACTGAAGCTTTCTTT
TRBV4-3	TRBJ2-1	TRBD2	NA	CASSPTWTSGRGYNEQFF	TGCGCCAGCAGCCCAACTTGGACTAGCGGGAGGGGTTACAATGAGCAGTTCTTC
TRBV6-1	TRBJ2-7	TRBD2	NA	CASRTSGSNEQYF	TGTGCCAGCAGGACTAGCGGGAGTAACGAGCAGTACTTC
TRBV29-1	TRBJ2-6	NA	NA	CSVEGQGGTSLSGANVLTF	TGCAGCGTTGAAGGGCAGGGTGGCACGTCCCTCTCTGGGGCCAACGTCCTGACTTTC
TRBV28	TRBJ1-3	NA	NA	CASSPGPIRNTIYF	TGTGCCAGCAGCCCAGGCCCCATTCGAAACACCATATATTTT
TRBV29-1	TRBJ2-3	TRBD2	NA	CSVGRRETPDTQYF	TGCAGCGTTGGGCGGCGGGAGACGCCAGATACGCAGTATTTT
TRBV7-2	TRBJ2-4	NA	few	CASSLYEAKNIQYF	TGTGCCAGCAGCCTATATGAAGCCAAAAACATTCAGTACTTC
TRBV2	TRBJ2-2	NA	NA	CASSQQGGNTGELFF	TGTGCCAGCAGCCAACAGGGTGGAAACACCGGGGAGCTGTTTTTT
TRBV19	TRBJ1-2	TRBD1	NA	CASTIPGTGGNLLGYTF	TGTGCCAGTACCATCCCCGGGACAGGGGGAAATCTGCTTGGCTACACCTTC
TRBV7-7	TRBJ2-5	NA	NA	CASSLGGTFQETQYF	TGTGCCAGCAGCTTAGGGGGCACGTTCCAAGAGACCCAGTACTTC
TRBV2	TRBJ1-5	TRBD1	NA	CASSLGQPGPYRNQPQHF	TGTGCCAGCAGTCTGGGACAGCCGGGGCCCTATCGCAATCAGCCCCAGCATTTT
TRBV6-6	TRBJ2-7	NA	NA	CASSPDLYEQYF	TGTGCCAGCAGTCCGGACCTGTACGAGCAGTACTTC
TRBV5-1	TRBJ2-1	TRBD2	NA	CASSTGLAGVEQFF	TGCGCCAGCAGCACGGGACTAGCGGGAGTTGAGCAGTTCTTC
TRBV19	TRBJ1-2	NA	NA	CASQEANYGYTF	TGTGCCAGCCAAGAAGCTAACTATGGCTACACCTTC
TRBV9	TRBJ2-2	NA	NA	CASSRYGIGGELFF	TGTGCCAGCAGCCGGTACGGGATCGGCGGGGAGCTGTTTTTT
TRBV5-1	TRBJ1-1	NA	NA	CASSLAASRGTEAFF	TGCGCCAGCAGCTTGGCCGCCAGTCGAGGGACTGAAGCTTTCTTT
TRBV7-2	TRBJ2-7	TRBD2	NA	CASSPPSGRYEQYF	TGTGCCAGCAGCCCCCCTAGCGGGAGGTACGAGCAGTACTTC
TRBV6-1	TRBJ2-5	NA	many	CASLRWDILHF	TGTGCCAGCCTAAGATGGGACATCTTGCACTTC
TRBV6-6	TRBJ2-2	TRBD1	NA	CATPTGFSGELFF	TGTGCCACCCCGACAGGGTTCAGCGGGGAGCTGTTTTTT
TRBV11-2	TRBJ2-5	NA	NA	CASSPLVETQYF	TGTGCCAGCAGCCCCCTTGTGGAGACCCAGTACTTC
TRBV28	TRBJ1-5	NA	NA	CASSLVEQPQHF	TGTGCCAGCAGTCTCGTAGAGCAGCCCCAGCATTTT
TRBV12-5	TRBJ2-1	TRBD2	NA	CASALGLAGLYNEQFF	TGTGCTAGTGCCCTGGGACTAGCGGGACTCTACAATGAGCAGTTCTTC
TRBV6-6	TRBJ2-5	NA	NA	CASSQTSSGTQYF	TGTGCCAGCAGTCAGACTAGTTCGGGGACCCAGTACTTC
TRBV7-8	TRBJ2-3	NA	NA	CASSLEGHGADTQYF	TGTGCCAGCAGCTTGGAGGGGCATGGGGCAGATACGCAGTATTTT
TRBV7-6	TRBJ2-1	TRBD2	NA	CASSLELAGGFYNEQFF	TGTGCCAGCAGCTTAGAACTAGCGGGAGGTTTCTACAATGAGCAGTTCTTC
TRBV7-8	TRBJ1-2	NA	NA	CASSPDPSGYTF	TGTGCCAGCAGCCCTGACCCGTCTGGCTACACCTTC
TRBV4-1	TRBJ2-7	NA	NA	CASSKTDQYEQYF	TGCGCCAGCAGCAAAACGGACCAGTACGAGCAGTACTTC
TRBV18	TRBJ2-7	TRBD1	NA	CASSLQTGPNEQYF	TGTGCCAGCTCACTCCAGACAGGGCCCAACGAGCAGTACTTC
TRBV7-2	TRBJ1-5	TRBD1	NA	CASSLVAGGQPQHF	TGTGCCAGCAGCTTAGTGGCAGGGGGGCAGCCCCAGCATTTT
TRBV20-1	TRBJ2-1	NA	NA	CSALTYNEQFF	TGCAGTGCTCTCACTTACAATGAGCAGTTCTTC
TRBV5-6	TRBJ1-3	TRBD1	NA	CASSLDRGGYSGNTIYF	TGTGCCAGCAGCTTGGACAGGGGGGGATATTCTGGAAACACCATATATTTT